Below are 9 T cell receptor beta chains sequenced from a single sample in a study of T-cell memory formation after mild COVID-19. TCRdb passed the 5' RACE reads through MiXCR, listing each CDR3 protein once. The sample has 250,000 to 300,000 distinct CDR3 sequences, less than 9.5% seen once. Material: PBMCs or a T cell subset sorted from them (not recorded which). Receptor source: a man aged 18 to 29 who had mild COVID-19 (a few samples of this study predate the infection). Cell type and time point are not known.

This clonotype was seen a few times. V usage is TRBV9 and J usage is TRBJ2-6; D might be TRBD2 (6 bases). Deletions cut 3 bases from V and 0 bases from J, with 13 bases between. This CDR3 spans 17 amino acids. CDR1 and CDR2 from the germline V gene are SGDLS and YYNGEE. The CDR3 loop reads CASSEGLTVSGANVLTF. The CDR3 bases are TGTGCCAGCAGCGAGGGACTGACAGTCTCTGGGGCCAACGTCCTGACTTTC. Using reference TRBV9 and TRBJ2-6 for the parts outside the CDR3, the full variable domain is DSGVTQTPKHLITATGQRVTLRCSPRSGDLSVYWYQQSLDQGLQFLIQYYNGEERAKGNILERFSAQQFPDLHSELNLSSLELGDSALYFCASSEGLTVSGANVLTFGAGSRLTVL.

This clonotype has only a few counts. The V call is TRBV5-1, the J call TRBJ1-6; 8 positions agree with TRBD1. The CDR3 loop spans 15 amino acids. V gave up 0 bases and J gave up 8 bases; unmatched junction bases: 4. CDR1 is SGHRS, CDR2 YFSETQ, per germline. CDR3 in DNA: TGCGCCAGCAGCTTGGCGACAGGGGCGGATTCACCCCTCCACTTT. Its translation is CASSLATGADSPLHF.

This clonotype was seen a few times. The chain carries TRBV4-2 and TRBJ1-2; 8 bases agree with TRBD1. Germline CDR1 is LGHNA and CDR2 is YNFKEQ. The CDR3 extends over 14 amino acids. The ends lost 1 base at V and 8 bases at J; junction bases unmatched: 6. CDR3 coding DNA: TGTGCCAGCAGCCAAGCCGGGACAGGTTACGGCTACACCTTC. Its protein product is CASSQAGTGYGYTF.

This clonotype was counted ten times or more. The CDR3 sequence is CASSLQGSTYNEQFF. CDR3 nucleotides: TGCGCCAGCAGCTTGCAGGGTTCCACCTACAATGAGCAGTTCTTC. The chain carries TRBV5-1 and TRBJ2-1; weak D call: TRBD1 (5 bases). CDR3 size: 15 residues. V gave up 1 base and J gave up 2 bases, with 10 bases separating them. Germline V gene lookup returns CDR1 SGHRS and CDR2 YFSETQ.

This clonotype was seen at least ten times. This chain connects TRBV6-5 to TRBJ2-4; the D call may be TRBD1 or TRBD2 (6 bases each). This CDR3 has 14 amino acids. The V and J ends lost 5 bases and 6 bases respectively, with 14 bases between them. CDR1 is MNHEY and CDR2 is SVGAGI in the germline V gene. The CDR3 sequence is CASSTGAPGNIQYF. The CDR3 DNA is TGTGCCAGCAGTACGGGGGCCCCGGGAAACATTCAGTACTTC.

The CDR3 region has the DNA TGTGCCAGCAGCCAGGCGGACAGCGGGCTTGGGGGCTACACCTTC. Translating it yields CASSQADSGLGGYTF. The V gene is TRBV4-2, the J gene TRBJ1-2; perhaps TRBD1 as D (6 bases). The germline V and J ends were trimmed by 3 bases and 8 bases, with 19 bases remaining between them. The germline V gene has CDR1 LGHNA and CDR2 YNFKEQ. This CDR3 has 15 amino acids.

In the case of this clonotype: The conserved phenylalanine or tryptophan normally closing the CDR3 is absent here, so this likely arose from a read error. The DNA is left out, because the CDR3 cannot be placed on it with certainty; the CDR3 is given as TCRdb lists it. The chain uses TRBV19 and TRBJ1-2. The CDR3 comprises 10 residues, both ends counted. The germline V gene has CDR1 LNHDA and CDR2 SQIVND (reference sequence). CDR3 amino acids: CASSPRRAGK.

CDR3 amino acids: CASSYVGGGYTF. CDR3 DNA sequence: TGCGCCAGCAGCTATGTCGGGGGAGGCTACACCTTC. The chain employs TRBV5-1 and TRBJ1-2; the D gene is possibly TRBD1 (5 bases). Looked up from germline, CDR1 is SGHRS and CDR2 is YFSETQ. V gave up 3 bases and J gave up 8 bases, with 11 bases separating them. This CDR3 contains 12 residues.

This clonotype was seen a handful of times. The chain is built from TRBV7-9 and TRBJ2-2; no firm D call. Trimming pared 7 bases from V and 4 bases from J, leaving 10 bases between. This CDR3 spans 13 amino acids. Germline lookup yields CDR1 SEHNR and CDR2 FQNEAQ (reference sequence). The CDR3 spells CASTMTGTGELFF. The CDR3 DNA reads as TGTGCCAGCACTATGACGGGCACCGGGGAGCTGTTTTTT.